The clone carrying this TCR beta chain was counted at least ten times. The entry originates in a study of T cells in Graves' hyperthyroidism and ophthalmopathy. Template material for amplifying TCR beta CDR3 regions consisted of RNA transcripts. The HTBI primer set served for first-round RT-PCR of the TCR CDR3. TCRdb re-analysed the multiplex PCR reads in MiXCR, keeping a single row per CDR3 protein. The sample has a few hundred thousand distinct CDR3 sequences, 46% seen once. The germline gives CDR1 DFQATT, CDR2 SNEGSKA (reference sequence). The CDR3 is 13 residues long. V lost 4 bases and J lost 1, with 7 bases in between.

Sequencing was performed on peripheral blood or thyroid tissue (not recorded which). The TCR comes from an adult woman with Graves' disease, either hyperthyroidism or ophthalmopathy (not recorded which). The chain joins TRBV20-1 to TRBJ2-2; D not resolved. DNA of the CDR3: TGCAGTGCTAAGTACTTGAACACCGGGGAGCTGTTTTTT. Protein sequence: CSAKYLNTGELFF.